These 3 T cell receptor beta chains came from one sample sequenced in a study of tumor and adjacent non-tumor tissue in lung cancer. This sample's RNA came from whole unsorted tissue. A modified ARM-PCR protocol with three rounds of nested PCR amplified TCRbeta. TCRdb called the multiplex PCR reads again in MiXCR, with one record for every CDR3 protein. In the table there are 100,000 to 150,000 distinct CDR3 sequences, around three fifths of which are singletons. The sample taken for sequencing was lung tumor tissue. The origin of the receptors is a man aged 30-40 years with non-small cell lung cancer.

As regards this clonotype: Possible read error: a much larger clone is one base away. V is TRBV6-1 and J is TRBJ2-1, with D unresolved. V lost 4 bases and J 5 bases, leaving 12 bases between the germline ends. This CDR3 comprises 14 residues. Germline V gene lookup returns CDR1 MNHNS and CDR2 SASEGT. The CDR3 here is CASSVRLSNNEQFF. In DNA form, the CDR3 reads TGTGCCAGCAGTGTCAGGCTTTCCAACAATGAGCAGTTCTTC.

The rearrangement uses TRBV11-2 and TRBJ2-7, with 11 bases aligning to TRBD2. CDR1 SGHAT and CDR2 FQNNGV come from the germline V gene. The CDR3 length is 15 residues. Here the CDR3 DNA reads TGTATCAGCAGCTTAGAACTAGCGGGGGCCTACGAGCAGTACTTC. The encoded protein is CISSLELAGAYEQYF.

Comments on this clonotype: This could be a read error, since a much larger clone is one nucleotide away. This sequence joins TRBV4-1 and TRBJ1-6; D remains unclear. The V gene's germline CDR1 is MGHRA and CDR2 YSYEKL. CDR3 length equals 15 residues. The CDR3 DNA follows: TGCGCCAACAGCCAAGAAGGAGGGTGGAGTTCACCCCTCCACTTT. Translating it yields CANSQEGGWSSPLHF.